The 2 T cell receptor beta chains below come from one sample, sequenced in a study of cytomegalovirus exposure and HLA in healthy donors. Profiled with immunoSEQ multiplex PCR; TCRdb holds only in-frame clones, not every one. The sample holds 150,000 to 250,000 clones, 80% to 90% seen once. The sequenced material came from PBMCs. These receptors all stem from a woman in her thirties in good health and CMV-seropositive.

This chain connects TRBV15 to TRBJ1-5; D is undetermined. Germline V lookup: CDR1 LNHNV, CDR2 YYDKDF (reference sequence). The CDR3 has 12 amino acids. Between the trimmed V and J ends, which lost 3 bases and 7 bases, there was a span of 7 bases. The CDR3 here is CATSRSEQPQHF. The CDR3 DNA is TGTGCCACCAGCAGGTCTGAGCAGCCCCAGCATTTT.

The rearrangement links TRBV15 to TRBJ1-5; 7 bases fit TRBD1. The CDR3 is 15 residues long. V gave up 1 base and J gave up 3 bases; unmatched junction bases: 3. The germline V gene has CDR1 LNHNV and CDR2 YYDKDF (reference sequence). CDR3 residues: CATSRGGQDNQPQHF. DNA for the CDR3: TGTGCCACCAGCAGAGGCGGACAGGACAATCAGCCCCAGCATTTT.